The rows below give T cell receptor beta chains drawn from one sample of a study of blood T cell repertoires in COVID-19. The protocol was immunoSEQ multiplex PCR, while the TCRdb copy is restricted to in-frame clones and leaves out a portion. The sample lists approximately 47,000 clones; more than 80% were seen once. Sequencing was done on a sample of peripheral blood. The source of these receptors is a man aged 55 to 70 with acute or convalescent COVID-19. CDR3s include the opening cysteine and the closing phenylalanine or tryptophan. D genes are given only for firm matches. Clone size is shown for a subset of rows, as once, few, many or a class of expanded clone.

d_call: -; j_call: TRBJ1-1; v_call: TRBV25-1; cdr3_length: 11; clone_size: -; cdr3_nt: TGTGCCAGCAGTGTACTGACTGAAGCTTTCTTT; cdr3_aa: CASSVLTEAFF
d_call: -; j_call: TRBJ2-7; v_call: TRBV6-5; cdr3_length: 15; clone_size: -; cdr3_nt: TGTGCCAGCCGGCGGGACGGCCTGATATCCTACGAGCAGTACTTC; cdr3_aa: CASRRDGLISYEQYF
d_call: TRBD1; j_call: TRBJ2-7; v_call: TRBV2; cdr3_length: 15; clone_size: -; cdr3_nt: TGTGCCAGCAGTGAAAGGGCAGGGGGCTTGTACGAGCAGTACTTC; cdr3_aa: CASSERAGGLYEQYF
d_call: -; j_call: TRBJ1-2; v_call: TRBV30; cdr3_length: 15; clone_size: -; cdr3_nt: TGTGCCTGGAGTGTACTAACAGGGATAGGGTATGGCTACACCTTC; cdr3_aa: CAWSVLTGIGYGYTF
d_call: -; j_call: TRBJ2-1; v_call: TRBV21-1; cdr3_length: 15; clone_size: once; cdr3_nt: TGTGCCAGCAGCTCCCGCACGGGGGGGAACCATGAGCAGTTCTTC; cdr3_aa: CASSSRTGGNHEQFF
d_call: -; j_call: TRBJ1-1; v_call: TRBV19; cdr3_length: 13; clone_size: -; cdr3_nt: TGTGCCAGTAGTATAACAGGAAACACTGAAGCTTTCTTT; cdr3_aa: CASSITGNTEAFF
d_call: -; j_call: TRBJ2-7; v_call: TRBV5-1; cdr3_length: 14; clone_size: -; cdr3_nt: TGCGCCAGCAGCTTGGAGGCGGGTTGGGGCGAGCAGTACTTC; cdr3_aa: CASSLEAGWGEQYF
d_call: -; j_call: TRBJ2-3; v_call: TRBV9; cdr3_length: 16; clone_size: -; cdr3_nt: TGTGCCAGCAGCGTAGGGGGCGTCTGGATAGGAGATACGCAGTATTTT; cdr3_aa: CASSVGGVWIGDTQYF
d_call: TRBD1; j_call: TRBJ1-6; v_call: TRBV30; cdr3_length: 15; clone_size: -; cdr3_nt: TGTGCCTGGAGTGTACCAGGGGGCGTTAATTCACCCCTCCACTTT; cdr3_aa: CAWSVPGGVNSPLHF
d_call: -; j_call: TRBJ1-3; v_call: TRBV30; cdr3_length: 17; clone_size: -; cdr3_nt: TGTGCCTGGGGACGAGGGGGGGCCACGAGCTCTGGAAACACCATATATTTT; cdr3_aa: CAWGRGGATSSGNTIYF
d_call: TRBD1; j_call: TRBJ1-2; v_call: TRBV3-1/TRBV3-2; cdr3_length: 12; clone_size: -; cdr3_nt: TGTGCCAGCAGCCGCGACAGGGCGCGCTACACCTTC; cdr3_aa: CASSRDRARYTF
d_call: -; j_call: TRBJ1-6; v_call: TRBV6-5; cdr3_length: 13; clone_size: -; cdr3_nt: TGTGCCAGCAGTTCAGCCTATAATTCACCCCTCCACTTT; cdr3_aa: CASSSAYNSPLHF
d_call: -; j_call: TRBJ1-6; v_call: TRBV2; cdr3_length: 14; clone_size: -; cdr3_nt: TGTGCCAGCAGTGTCGGAGGGATGGGTTCACCCCTCCACTTT; cdr3_aa: CASSVGGMGSPLHF
d_call: TRBD1; j_call: TRBJ1-6; v_call: TRBV3-1/TRBV3-2; cdr3_length: 17; clone_size: -; cdr3_nt: TGTGCCAGCAGCCCATATCCGACAGGGGCCTATAATTCACCCCTCCACTTT; cdr3_aa: CASSPYPTGAYNSPLHF
d_call: -; j_call: TRBJ1-1; v_call: TRBV4-3; cdr3_length: 14; clone_size: -; cdr3_nt: TGCGCCAGCAGCCAAGAAACAGCAGACACTGAAGCTTTCTTT; cdr3_aa: CASSQETADTEAFF
d_call: -; j_call: TRBJ1-4; v_call: TRBV30; cdr3_length: 15; clone_size: -; cdr3_nt: TGTGCCTGGAGTGTGGGAGGAGTGGGGAATGAAAAACTGTTTTTT; cdr3_aa: CAWSVGGVGNEKLFF
d_call: -; j_call: TRBJ1-2; v_call: TRBV30; cdr3_length: 16; clone_size: -; cdr3_nt: TGTGCCTGGAGTGTCAGGTTCGGCTCTCGAGACTATGGCTACACCTTC; cdr3_aa: CAWSVRFGSRDYGYTF
d_call: TRBD1; j_call: TRBJ1-2; v_call: TRBV9; cdr3_length: 16; clone_size: -; cdr3_nt: TGTGCCAGCAGCGGAACCCGGGACAGGAGAAACTATGGCTACACCTTC; cdr3_aa: CASSGTRDRRNYGYTF
d_call: -; j_call: TRBJ2-7; v_call: TRBV19; cdr3_length: 11; clone_size: -; cdr3_nt: TGTGCCAGTAGTACGGGTCGGGAGCAGTACTTC; cdr3_aa: CASSTGREQYF
d_call: TRBD1; j_call: TRBJ1-1; v_call: TRBV6-5; cdr3_length: 15; clone_size: -; cdr3_nt: TGTGCCAGCAGTAAGGAACAGGGGGTAGGTACTGAAGCTTTCTTT; cdr3_aa: CASSKEQGVGTEAFF
d_call: -; j_call: TRBJ1-2; v_call: TRBV4-1; cdr3_length: 16; clone_size: few; cdr3_nt: TGCGCCAGCAGCCGGGGATCAACGGGCGGGATCTATGGCTACACCTTC; cdr3_aa: CASSRGSTGGIYGYTF
d_call: TRBD1; j_call: TRBJ1-1; v_call: TRBV2; cdr3_length: 13; clone_size: -; cdr3_nt: TGTGCCAGCAGTGGCCAGGGGGCTACTGAAGCTTTCTTT; cdr3_aa: CASSGQGATEAFF
d_call: TRBD1; j_call: TRBJ1-1; v_call: TRBV19; cdr3_length: 14; clone_size: once; cdr3_nt: TGTGCCAGTAGTATCGACAGGGGGCCCACTGAAGCTTTCTTT; cdr3_aa: CASSIDRGPTEAFF
d_call: -; j_call: TRBJ2-5; v_call: TRBV21-1; cdr3_length: 15; clone_size: few; cdr3_nt: TGTGCCAGCGTACTCATAGCGGGGGGGCCGGAGACCCAGTACTTC; cdr3_aa: CASVLIAGGPETQYF
d_call: TRBD2; j_call: TRBJ2-1; v_call: TRBV20-1; cdr3_length: 11; clone_size: medium-sized; cdr3_nt: TGCAGTGCTAAGACTAGCGCTGAGCAGTTCTTC; cdr3_aa: CSAKTSAEQFF
d_call: -; j_call: TRBJ2-2; v_call: TRBV10-3; cdr3_length: 15; clone_size: -; cdr3_nt: TGTGCCATCCGAAAGATGACTGAGAACACCGGGGAGCTGTTTTTT; cdr3_aa: CAIRKMTENTGELFF
d_call: -; j_call: TRBJ1-1; v_call: TRBV18; cdr3_length: 13; clone_size: -; cdr3_nt: TGTGCCAGCTCACCACAGGGGGACACTGAAGCTTTCTTT; cdr3_aa: CASSPQGDTEAFF
d_call: -; j_call: TRBJ2-2; v_call: TRBV7-2; cdr3_length: 14; clone_size: -; cdr3_nt: TGTGCCAGCAGCTCCACAGCCTGGACCGGGGAGCTGTTTTTT; cdr3_aa: CASSSTAWTGELFF
d_call: -; j_call: TRBJ1-1; v_call: TRBV30; cdr3_length: 13; clone_size: -; cdr3_nt: TGTGCCTGGCCAACAGGGAGGGGGACTGAAGCTTTCTTT; cdr3_aa: CAWPTGRGTEAFF
d_call: -; j_call: TRBJ2-7; v_call: TRBV24-1; cdr3_length: 13; clone_size: -; cdr3_nt: TGTGCCACCAGTGATTTGAGGAGCTACGAGCAGTACTTC; cdr3_aa: CATSDLRSYEQYF
d_call: -; j_call: TRBJ1-1; v_call: TRBV19; cdr3_length: 12; clone_size: -; cdr3_nt: TGTGCCAGTAGGGAACAGGGTTGGGAAGCTTTCTTT; cdr3_aa: CASREQGWEAFF
d_call: TRBD1; j_call: TRBJ2-7; v_call: TRBV5-1; cdr3_length: 16; clone_size: -; cdr3_nt: TGCGCCAGCAGTCGAATGCCGGGACAGAGCTCCTACGAGCAGTACTTC; cdr3_aa: CASSRMPGQSSYEQYF
d_call: -; j_call: TRBJ2-3; v_call: TRBV27; cdr3_length: 13; clone_size: few; cdr3_nt: TGTGCCAGCACGGTTGGTACGGGGGATACGCAGTATTTT; cdr3_aa: CASTVGTGDTQYF
d_call: TRBD1; j_call: TRBJ1-1; v_call: TRBV30; cdr3_length: 12; clone_size: -; cdr3_nt: TGTGCCTGGAGTTCCGTAGGGGGCCCCGCGATCTTT; cdr3_aa: CAWSSVGGPAIF
d_call: -; j_call: TRBJ1-2; v_call: TRBV20-1; cdr3_length: 11; clone_size: few; cdr3_nt: TGCAGTGCTAGGGGAGACTATGGCTACACCTTC; cdr3_aa: CSARGDYGYTF
d_call: -; j_call: TRBJ1-2; v_call: TRBV24-1; cdr3_length: 11; clone_size: -; cdr3_nt: TGTGCCACCTCGGAGGGGTATGGCTACACCTTC; cdr3_aa: CATSEGYGYTF
d_call: TRBD1; j_call: TRBJ2-3; v_call: TRBV27; cdr3_length: 15; clone_size: -; cdr3_nt: TGTGCCAGCAACCTTTGGACAGGGGATTCAGATACGCAGTATTTT; cdr3_aa: CASNLWTGDSDTQYF
d_call: -; j_call: TRBJ2-7; v_call: TRBV30; cdr3_length: 11; clone_size: -; cdr3_nt: TGTGCCTGGAGAACAGCACAGGTCCCCTACTTC; cdr3_aa: CAWRTAQVPYF
d_call: TRBD1; j_call: TRBJ1-1; v_call: TRBV6-2/TRBV6-3; cdr3_length: 14; clone_size: -; cdr3_nt: TGTGCCAGCAGTTACCAGGGGGCGAAGACTGAAGCTTTCTTT; cdr3_aa: CASSYQGAKTEAFF
d_call: -; j_call: TRBJ2-5; v_call: TRBV24-1; cdr3_length: 14; clone_size: -; cdr3_nt: TGTGCCACCAGTGATTGGTCGGTCCAAGAGACCCAGTACTTC; cdr3_aa: CATSDWSVQETQYF
d_call: -; j_call: TRBJ1-1; v_call: TRBV19; cdr3_length: 16; clone_size: -; cdr3_nt: TGTGCCAGTACCTGGAGGTTAACAGGGTTGAACACTGAAGCTTTCTTT; cdr3_aa: CASTWRLTGLNTEAFF
d_call: TRBD1; j_call: TRBJ2-1; v_call: TRBV6-2/TRBV6-3; cdr3_length: 14; clone_size: once; cdr3_nt: TGTGCCAGCAGTTATGGGACAGGGGGCTCAGGGGAGTTCTTC; cdr3_aa: CASSYGTGGSGEFF
d_call: -; j_call: TRBJ1-1; v_call: TRBV6-5; cdr3_length: 14; clone_size: -; cdr3_nt: TGTGCCAGCAGTTACCGGTCGGCAGGGTCTGAAGCTTTCTTT; cdr3_aa: CASSYRSAGSEAFF
d_call: TRBD2; j_call: TRBJ2-1; v_call: TRBV5-1; cdr3_length: 15; clone_size: -; cdr3_nt: TGCGCCAGCAGCCAAGGGACTAGTCGAGGCAATGAGCAGTTCTTC; cdr3_aa: CASSQGTSRGNEQFF
d_call: TRBD1; j_call: TRBJ1-5; v_call: TRBV30; cdr3_length: 15; clone_size: once; cdr3_nt: TGTGCCTGGAGTTCCGGCCAGGGGGCCCATCAGCCCCAGCATTTT; cdr3_aa: CAWSSGQGAHQPQHF
d_call: -; j_call: TRBJ1-2; v_call: TRBV11-2; cdr3_length: 13; clone_size: once; cdr3_nt: TGTGCCAGCAGCTCGGACATTAACTATGGCTACACCTTC; cdr3_aa: CASSSDINYGYTF
d_call: TRBD1; j_call: TRBJ2-3; v_call: TRBV19; cdr3_length: 16; clone_size: -; cdr3_nt: TGTGCCAGTAGTGCCCGGGACAGGGGGTTTATAGATACGCAGTATTTT; cdr3_aa: CASSARDRGFIDTQYF
d_call: TRBD1; j_call: TRBJ1-5; v_call: TRBV12-5; cdr3_length: 14; clone_size: -; cdr3_nt: TGTGCTAGTGGTTTAGGAGGGGGCGGTCAGCCCCAGCATTTT; cdr3_aa: CASGLGGGGQPQHF
d_call: TRBD1; j_call: TRBJ1-2; v_call: TRBV9; cdr3_length: 14; clone_size: -; cdr3_nt: TGTGCCAGCAGCGACATCGGACAGGGCAGTGGCTACACCTTC; cdr3_aa: CASSDIGQGSGYTF
d_call: -; j_call: TRBJ2-1; v_call: TRBV19; cdr3_length: 16; clone_size: -; cdr3_nt: TGTGCCAGTAGTATGGCAGGGGGGCGGACCTACAATGAGCAGTTCTTC; cdr3_aa: CASSMAGGRTYNEQFF